A selection of T cell receptor beta chains follows, all from one sample in a study of siplizumab effects on memory and regulatory T cells. Generated by immunoSEQ multiplex PCR, the TCRdb table keeps only in-frame clones and is missing some. The repertoire holds tens of thousands of clones, roughly 93% seen once, with roughly 38% in the top ten. The sequenced sample consisted of CD8+ T cells sorted from blood. These receptors were taken from a human donor in good health. CDR3s include the opening cysteine and the closing phenylalanine or tryptophan. D genes are given only for firm matches. A row's size may be missing; if present it is once, few, many or a size class.

D gene,V gene,J gene,clone size,CDR3 protein,CDR3 DNA
TRBD2,TRBV7-9,TRBJ2-7,NA,CASSLVGLAGDEQYF,TGTGCCAGCAGCTTAGTTGGACTAGCGGGTGACGAGCAGTACTTC
NA,TRBV4-1,TRBJ1-5,NA,CASSQEGSSNQPQHF,TGCGCCAGCAGCCAAGAGGGTTCTAGCAATCAGCCCCAGCATTTT
NA,TRBV6-1,TRBJ1-3,NA,CASSEAKSSGNTIYF,TGTGCCAGCAGTGAAGCAAAGAGCTCTGGAAACACCATATATTTT
TRBD2,TRBV28,TRBJ2-7,NA,CASSLLLAGGPDEQYF,TGTGCCAGCAGTTTACTCCTAGCGGGAGGGCCTGACGAGCAGTACTTC
TRBD1,TRBV6-4,TRBJ2-3,NA,CASSDSRGHTDTQYF,TGTGCCAGCAGTGACTCGAGGGGGCACACAGATACGCAGTATTTT
NA,TRBV30,TRBJ1-1,NA,CAWTGAAGGNTEAFF,TGTGCCTGGACCGGGGCGGCAGGCGGAAACACTGAAGCTTTCTTT
NA,TRBV5-4,TRBJ2-7,NA,CASRRLTGPSYEQYF,TGTGCCAGCAGGAGATTGACCGGGCCGTCCTACGAGCAGTACTTC
NA,TRBV7-7,TRBJ2-5,NA,CASSPRLGLGETQYF,TGTGCTAGCAGCCCCAGACTAGGGTTAGGGGAGACCCAGTACTTC
NA,TRBV2,TRBJ2-5,NA,CASSVGPLQETQYF,TGTGCCAGCAGTGTTGGCCCTCTCCAAGAGACCCAGTACTTC
NA,TRBV29-1,TRBJ1-2,once,CSVEDGGRDYTF,TGCAGCGTTGAAGATGGGGGGCGCGACTACACCTTC
TRBD2,TRBV27,TRBJ2-3,NA,CASSLSSASGASTDTQYF,TGTGCCAGCAGTTTATCGTCGGCTAGCGGTGCTAGCACAGATACGCAGTATTTT
NA,TRBV10-3,TRBJ1-3,many,CAIRQGATGNTIYF,TGTGCCATCAGACAAGGGGCTACTGGAAACACCATATATTTT
NA,TRBV6-6,TRBJ2-1,NA,CASSYSRGVTYNEQFF,TGTGCCAGCAGTTACTCGAGGGGGGTAACCTACAATGAGCAGTTCTTC
NA,TRBV27,TRBJ1-1,NA,CASIDLSAEAFF,TGTGCCAGCATCGACCTTAGCGCTGAAGCTTTCTTT
NA,TRBV11-3,TRBJ2-1,many,CASSLVRLSGNEQFF,TGTGCCAGCAGCTTAGTGAGACTGTCGGGCAATGAGCAGTTCTTC
NA,TRBV6-6,TRBJ1-2,NA,CASSLRSANYGYTF,TGTGCCAGCAGTCTTAGGTCCGCTAACTATGGCTACACCTTC
NA,TRBV27,TRBJ1-5,few,CASSWGTGNQPQHF,TGTGCCAGCAGTTGGGGCACTGGGAATCAGCCCCAGCATTTT